One sample yielded the 28 T cell receptor beta chains listed below, sequenced in a study of beta chain features in type 1 diabetes. Isolated RNA was reverse transcribed in full, so expressed TCRB transcripts were sequenced. Here immunoSEQ multiplex PCR was the method, and the copy in TCRdb shows in-frame clones only, minus some. The repertoire has 150,000 or so clones, 40% to 55% of them found once; the top ten carry around 0.39%. Specimen: Tregs from blood. These receptors all stem from a man aged 18 to 30 in good health.

This clone was seen more than once but under ten times. The CDR3 region is CASSQGLAEAWNEQFF. The DNA of the CDR3 is TGCGCCAGCAGCCAAGGACTAGCGGAGGCGTGGAATGAGCAGTTCTTC. The chain is built from TRBV4-3 and TRBJ2-1; the match to TRBD2 covers 9 bases. The CDR3 is 16 amino acids. In germline, CDR1 is LGHNA, CDR2 YSLEER. V was clipped by 1 base and J by 7 bases; unmatched bases: 8.

The gene calls are TRBV10-3 and TRBJ2-2; D is unclear. Deletions cut 4 bases from V and 6 bases from J, with 6 bases between. The CDR3 extends over 12 amino acids. Germline values: CDR1 ENHRY, CDR2 SYGVKD. The CDR3 protein is CAISAPSGELFF. Written as DNA, the CDR3 is TGTGCCATCAGTGCCCCGTCCGGGGAGCTGTTTTTT.

The chain combines TRBV19 with TRBJ1-1; 7 bases are shared with TRBD1. CDR3 length equals 15 residues. Trimming at V came to 8 bases and at J to 0 bases, leaving 9 bases not matched to a gene. Germline loops: CDR1 LNHDA, CDR2 SQIVND (reference sequence). The CDR3 DNA reads TGTGCCAGTCGTACCACCGGGACAGTGAACACTGAAGCTTTCTTT. Protein sequence: CASRTTGTVNTEAFF.

This clone was detected ten times or more. The chain uses TRBV7-9 and TRBJ2-3; D might be TRBD2 (6 bases). From germline, CDR1 is SEHNR and CDR2 FQNEAQ (reference sequence). V lost 5 bases to trimming and J lost 1 base, with 13 bases between them. The CDR3 has 15 amino acids. The DNA of the CDR3 is TGTGCCAGCAGCCCCCGGGGGTATCGCACAGATACGCAGTATTTT. Protein product: CASSPRGYRTDTQYF.

This chain connects TRBV28 to TRBJ2-5; possibly TRBD2 for D (6 bases). The CDR3 contains 14 residues. V lost 5 bases to trimming and J lost 5 bases, with 15 bases between them. CDR1 and CDR2 (germline): MDHEN, SYDVKM. The CDR3 spells CASSRREARETQYF. In nucleotides, the CDR3 is TGTGCCAGCAGTCGGAGGGAGGCAAGGGAGACCCAGTACTTC. The full variable domain, with the rest looked up from reference TRBV28 and TRBJ2-5, is DVKVTQSSRYLVKRTGEKVFLECVQDMDHENMFWYRQDPGLGLRLIYFSYDVKMKEKGDIPEGYSVSREKKERFSLILESASTNQTSMYLCASSRREARETQYFGPGTRLLVL.

The V and J genes are TRBV7-2 and TRBJ2-2; 11 nucleotides match TRBD2. There are 15 residues in the CDR3. The V segment lost 4 bases and the J segment 5 bases; nucleotides outside the gene matches: 3. Germline V lookup: CDR1 SGHTA, CDR2 FQGNSA. CDR3 DNA sequence: TGTGCCAGCAGCTCACTAGCGGGAGTGACCGGGGAGCTGTTTTTT. It encodes CASSSLAGVTGELFF.

The chain recombines TRBV11-2 with TRBJ1-2; no definite D call. Trimming cost V 2 bases and J 6 bases, with 13 bases left between them. This CDR3 spans 14 amino acids. Germline assignment: CDR1 SGHAT and CDR2 FQNNGV. This CDR3 is CASSLSRTRDGYTF. DNA for the CDR3: TGTGCCAGCAGCTTAAGTCGGACTAGGGATGGCTACACCTTC.

Points on this clone: The junction and the germline gene differ at one end; a read error may be behind it. J is TRBJ2-7 and V is TRBV28; 9 bases agree with TRBD1. This CDR3 is built from 11 residues. The V gene's germline CDR1 is MDHEN and CDR2 SYDVKM. CDR3: CASSARDRVHF. CDR3 coding DNA: TGTGCCAGCAGTGCCCGGGACAGGGTTCACTTC.

This clone was seen more than once but under ten times. This sequence joins TRBV6-1 and TRBJ1-1, with 10 nucleotides matching TRBD1. CDR1 and CDR2 from the germline V gene are MNHNS and SASEGT. V shed 8 bases, J shed 1 base, and the junction held 7 bases outside the gene matches. The CDR3 is 15 residues long. CDR3 sequence reads: CASRGQGIGNTEAFF. DNA for the CDR3: TGTGCCAGCCGGGGACAGGGGATTGGGAACACTGAAGCTTTCTTT.

On this clone: At one end the junction does not follow the germline gene, possibly because of a read error. This chain uses TRBV9 with TRBJ2-1, with TRBD2 identical over 12 bases. Germline CDR1 reads SGDLS; CDR2 reads YYNGEE. This CDR3 comprises 16 residues. The CDR3 sequence: CASSSRTSGAYDEQFF. Here the CDR3 DNA reads TGTGCCAGCAGCTCTCGGACTAGCGGGGCCTACGATGAGCAGTTCTTC.

This clone was found a few times. The chain uses TRBV4-3 and TRBJ2-3; 7 bases fit TRBD1. The length of the CDR3 is 18 residues. Per germline, CDR1 LGHNA and CDR2 YSLEER. The J segment lost 5 bases and the V segment lost 3 bases, leaving 17 bases of the junction unmatched. The CDR3 sequence is CASSQETNRGNRLDTQYF. Written as DNA, the CDR3 is TGCGCCAGCAGCCAGGAGACGAACAGGGGAAATCGTCTAGATACGCAGTATTTT.

CDR3 loop: CASSEGGQYNEQFF. The CDR3 coding sequence is TGTGCCAGCAGCGAGGGGGGACAGTACAATGAGCAGTTCTTC. The chain joins TRBV5-4 to TRBJ2-1, with a weak D call TRBD1 (7 bases). CDR3 length: 14 amino acids. Germline V gives CDR1 SGHNT, CDR2 YYREEE (reference sequence). Trimming took 4 bases from V and 4 from J, leaving 12 bases between them.

This sequence joins TRBV19 and TRBJ1-2, with a tentative D call TRBD1 (6 bases). CDR1 and CDR2 from the germline V gene are LNHDA and SQIVND (reference sequence). The CDR3 is 11 amino acids. V lost 10 bases to trimming and J lost 7 bases, with 13 bases between them. As DNA, the CDR3 is TGTGCCACCTCAGGGGTCCCTGGCTACACCTTC. Translation gives CATSGVPGYTF.

J is TRBJ2-7 and V is TRBV29-1; 9 bases match TRBD2. The CDR3 extends over 12 amino acids. J was trimmed by 6 bases and V by 5 bases; bases with no gene match: 5. CDR1 is SQVTM, CDR2 ANQGSEA, per germline. This chain's CDR3 is CSVWREGGEQYF. The CDR3, as DNA: TGCAGCGTTTGGCGGGAGGGAGGCGAGCAGTACTTC.

This sequence joins TRBV10-3 and TRBJ2-1; 9 bases match TRBD1. Trimming at V came to 3 bases and at J to 5 bases, leaving 5 bases not matched to a gene. Germline CDR1 is ENHRY and CDR2 is SYGVKD. The CDR3 runs to 15 residues. The DNA of the CDR3 is TGTGCCATCAGTGACCGGGACAGGGCACACAATGAGCAGTTCTTC. The encoded protein is CAISDRDRAHNEQFF.

Remarks on this clone: An end of the junction does not agree with germline; a read error may underlie this. The J gene is TRBJ2-6, the V gene TRBV29-1; D is undetermined. CDR3 size: 14 residues. Germline lookup yields CDR1 SQVTM and CDR2 ANQGSEA. The CDR3 protein is CSAVSPSGASVLTF. The CDR3 region has the DNA TGCAGCGCCGTCTCCCCTTCCGGAGCCAGCGTCCTGACTTTC.

The rearrangement joins TRBV29-1 to TRBJ1-2; D unresolved. The V end was cut by 3 bases, the J end by 2 bases, with 7 bases between. CDR3 length equals 12 residues. Per the germline V gene, CDR1 is SQVTM and CDR2 is ANQGSEA. Written as DNA, the CDR3 is TGCAGCGTTGACGGGGTCAACTATGGCTACACCTTC. It translates to CSVDGVNYGYTF.

V and J are TRBV19 and TRBJ1-5, with a tentative D call TRBD1 (5 bases). Germline CDR1 and CDR2: LNHDA and SQIVND (reference sequence). Trimming cost V 6 bases and J 5 bases, with 8 bases left between them. This CDR3 has 12 residues. The CDR3 reads CASRKGDQPQHF. The CDR3 DNA sequence: TGTGCCAGTAGGAAAGGGGATCAGCCCCAGCATTTT.

This clone was found a few times. This chain uses TRBV7-9 with TRBJ2-4; 7 nucleotides match TRBD1. Germline V gives CDR1 SEHNR, CDR2 FQNEAQ (reference sequence). J was trimmed by 10 bases and V by 5 bases; bases with no gene match: 8. The CDR3 is 13 amino acids. The CDR3 region is CASSLTGLEIQYF. The CDR3 DNA sequence: TGTGCCAGCAGCCTGACAGGGCTGGAAATTCAGTACTTC.

This clone has a handful of counts. The rearrangement uses TRBV30 and TRBJ2-2; D remains unclear. The length of the CDR3 is 13 residues. From germline, CDR1 is GTSNPN and CDR2 SVGIG (reference sequence). Trimming removed 4 bases from V and 4 bases from J, with 10 bases in between. The CDR3 sequence is CAWIPLGTGELFF. The CDR3 DNA reads as TGTGCCTGGATTCCCCTCGGCACCGGGGAGCTGTTTTTT. Based on the CDR3 plus reference TRBV30 and TRBJ2-2, the full variable domain is SQTIHQWPATLVQPVGSPLSLECTVEGTSNPNLYWYRQAAGRGLQLLFYSVGIGQISSEVPQNLSASRPQDRQFILSSKKLLLSDSGFYLCAWIPLGTGELFFGEGSRLTVL.

The genes are TRBV10-3 and TRBJ2-7; no definite D call. The CDR3 covers 11 residues. Trimming pared 4 bases from V and 9 bases from J, leaving 10 bases between. Germline-derived CDR1 and CDR2 are ENHRY and SYGVKD. CDR3 sequence reads: CAISGAAGQYF. The CDR3 coding sequence is TGTGCCATCAGTGGAGCTGCCGGGCAGTACTTC.

This chain links TRBV4-2 with TRBJ1-2; a possible D gene is TRBD1 (5 bases). CDR3 length: 15 amino acids. Germline values: CDR1 LGHNA, CDR2 YNFKEQ. With 0 bases removed from V and 4 bases from J, the gap between germline ends came to 12 bases. The CDR3 nucleotides are TGTGCCAGCAGCCAAGATCAGGGATTCTCCTATGGCTACACCTTC. Amino acids: CASSQDQGFSYGYTF.

The J gene is TRBJ1-2, the V gene TRBV28, with D perhaps matching TRBD1 (6 bases). CDR3 length: 14 residues. Between the trimmed V and J ends, which lost 6 bases and 4 bases, there was a span of 15 bases. CDR1 is MDHEN, CDR2 SYDVKM, per germline. The CDR3 DNA follows: TGTGCCAGCAGACTTCCTGGACAGCTCTATGGCTACACCTTC. Residues: CASRLPGQLYGYTF.

This clone was found a few times. The chain's CDR3 is CASSGPGDEQFF. The CDR3 nucleotides read TGTGCCAGCAGTGGGCCCGGGGATGAGCAGTTCTTC. The chain carries TRBV6-6 and TRBJ2-1; possible D gene TRBD2, 5 bases. Germline V gene data show CDR1 as MNHNY and CDR2 as SVGAGI (reference sequence). Trimming shortened V by 5 bases and J by 8 bases, and 10 bases separated the two germline ends. This CDR3 is 12 amino acids long.

The chain carries TRBV7-2 and TRBJ1-2; D is unclear. V was shortened by 2 bases and J by 2 bases, with 6 bases between the two germline ends. Germline V gives CDR1 SGHTA, CDR2 FQGNSA. This CDR3 comprises 13 residues. This CDR3 is CASSLRGNYGYTF. The CDR3 bases are TGTGCCAGCAGCTTAAGAGGGAACTATGGCTACACCTTC.

The chain recombines TRBV6-6 with TRBJ2-1; possibly TRBD1 for D (8 bases). The CDR3 sequence is 15 residues long. Germline values: CDR1 MNHNY, CDR2 SVGAGI (reference sequence). Trimming pared 6 bases from V and 7 bases from J, leaving 19 bases between. The CDR3 bases are TGTGCCAGCAGGGGAGGGACAGGTGGGGGGAATGAGCAGTTCTTC. This gives the protein CASRGGTGGGNEQFF.

The chain is built from TRBV5-1 and TRBJ1-1; 8 positions agree with TRBD1. V was clipped by 0 bases and J by 7 bases; unmatched bases: 8. The CDR3 spans 15 residues. Germline V gene sequence: CDR1 SGHRS, CDR2 YFSETQ. DNA of the CDR3: TGCGCCAGCAGCTTGGGAGCAGGGGGCCTGGGTGAAGCTTTCTTT. This codes for CASSLGAGGLGEAFF.

The genes are TRBV29-1 and TRBJ2-7; 8 nucleotides match TRBD2. Germline CDR1 reads SQVTM; CDR2 reads ANQGSEA. CDR3 length equals 16 residues. V trimming: 4 bases; J trimming: 3 bases; junction bases outside the gene matches: 14. The CDR3: CSVVYIWAGGVYEQYF. Here the CDR3 DNA reads TGCAGCGTTGTGTACATCTGGGCCGGGGGGGTCTACGAGCAGTACTTC.